This TCR beta chain was identified in a study of siplizumab effects on memory and regulatory T cells. As for this clone: The antigen is unknown.

Around 10^5 TCR templates per sample were sequenced. Sequencing was performed with immunoSEQ multiplex PCR; in TCRdb, only in-frame clones are kept and a portion is missing. The data show about 97,000 clones, 85% to 95% seen once. General observations from the study: Greater diversity than memory cells seemed evident in naive T cells, which also appeared to be major alloresponse contributors.

CDR3 size: 15 residues. CDR1 is SGDLS and CDR2 is YYNGEE in the germline V gene. V lost 0 bases, J lost 4 bases, and 11 bases lay in between. The V call is TRBV9, the J call TRBJ1-5, with TRBD1 as a possible D gene (6 bases). What was sequenced was non-Treg CD4+ T cells sorted from blood. The clonotype comes from a human donor in good health. This CDR3 is CASSVGTGRNQPQHF. The CDR3 DNA reads TGTGCCAGCAGCGTAGGTACAGGGAGAAATCAGCCCCAGCATTTT.